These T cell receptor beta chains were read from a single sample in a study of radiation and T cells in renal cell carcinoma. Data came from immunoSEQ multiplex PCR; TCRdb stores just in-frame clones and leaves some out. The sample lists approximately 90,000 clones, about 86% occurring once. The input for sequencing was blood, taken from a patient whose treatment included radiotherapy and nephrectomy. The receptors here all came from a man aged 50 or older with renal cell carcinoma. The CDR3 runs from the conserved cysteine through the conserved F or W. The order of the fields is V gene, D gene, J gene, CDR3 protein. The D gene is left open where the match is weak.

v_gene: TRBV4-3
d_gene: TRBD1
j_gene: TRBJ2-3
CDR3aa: CACSPDRLAQYF

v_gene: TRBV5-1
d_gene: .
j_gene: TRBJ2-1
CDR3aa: CASSFWEVNEQFF

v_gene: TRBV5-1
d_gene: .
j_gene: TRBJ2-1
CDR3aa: CASSFWGYNEQFF

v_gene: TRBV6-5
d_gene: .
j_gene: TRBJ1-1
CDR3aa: CASSPKYTEAFF

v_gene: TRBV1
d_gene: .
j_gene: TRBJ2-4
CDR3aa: CTSSPGVAAAKNIQYF

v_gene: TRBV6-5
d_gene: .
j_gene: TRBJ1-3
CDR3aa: CASSYSGGYTIYF

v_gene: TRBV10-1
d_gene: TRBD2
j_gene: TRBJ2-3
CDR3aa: CASSEISGSKDTQYF

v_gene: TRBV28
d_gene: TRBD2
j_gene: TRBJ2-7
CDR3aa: CASSPRTSGFSYEQYF

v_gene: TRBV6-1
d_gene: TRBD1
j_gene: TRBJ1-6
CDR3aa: CASSKGGGTGQSPLHF

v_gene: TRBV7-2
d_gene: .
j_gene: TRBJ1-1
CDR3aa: CASSSTPGMNTEAFF

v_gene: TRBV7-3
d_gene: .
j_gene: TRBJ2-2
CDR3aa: CASSSASGELFF

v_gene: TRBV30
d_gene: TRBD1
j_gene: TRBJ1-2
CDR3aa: CAWRDGTGKGGYTF

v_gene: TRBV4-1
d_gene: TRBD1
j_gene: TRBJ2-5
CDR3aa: CASSHRLSGQQETQYF

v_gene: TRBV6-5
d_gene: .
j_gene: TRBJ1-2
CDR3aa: CASSYSRGQGYTF

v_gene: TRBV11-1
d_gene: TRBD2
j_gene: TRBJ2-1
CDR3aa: CASSLAGDYNEQFF

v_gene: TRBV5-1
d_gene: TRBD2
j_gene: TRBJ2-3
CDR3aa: CASSPTTSGGTDTQYF

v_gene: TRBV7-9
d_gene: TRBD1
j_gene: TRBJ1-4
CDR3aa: CASSWAGQGNEKLFF

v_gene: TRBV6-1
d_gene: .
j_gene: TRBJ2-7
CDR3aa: CASSDIQERNYEQYF

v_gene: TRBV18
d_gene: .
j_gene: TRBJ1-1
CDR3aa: CASSQGGANTEAFF

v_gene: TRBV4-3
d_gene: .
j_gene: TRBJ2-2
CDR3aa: CASSQDTPDTGELFF

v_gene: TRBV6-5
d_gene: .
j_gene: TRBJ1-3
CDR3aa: CASRDTGNTIYF

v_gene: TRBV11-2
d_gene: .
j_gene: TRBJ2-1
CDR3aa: CASSGVVNEQFF

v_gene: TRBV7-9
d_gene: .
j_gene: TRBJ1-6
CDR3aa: CASSLSEGSPLHF

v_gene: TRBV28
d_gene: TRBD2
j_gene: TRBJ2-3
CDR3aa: CASRTSGITDTQYF

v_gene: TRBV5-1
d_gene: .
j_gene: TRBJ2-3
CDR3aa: CASSWERGATDTQYF

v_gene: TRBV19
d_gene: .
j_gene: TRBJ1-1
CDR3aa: CASSISVGATEAFF

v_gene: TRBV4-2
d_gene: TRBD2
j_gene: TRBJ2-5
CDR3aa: CASSQEGRGLAGGQETQYF

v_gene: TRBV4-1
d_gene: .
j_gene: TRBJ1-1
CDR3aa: CASRTTGSGANTEAFF

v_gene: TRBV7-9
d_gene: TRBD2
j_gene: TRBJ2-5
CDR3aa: CASSPGTIIYQETQYF

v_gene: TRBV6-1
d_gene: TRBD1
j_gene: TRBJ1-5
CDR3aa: CASRTGGAGQPQHF

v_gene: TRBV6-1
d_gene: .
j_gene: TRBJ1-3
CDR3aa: CASGNGASSGNTIYF

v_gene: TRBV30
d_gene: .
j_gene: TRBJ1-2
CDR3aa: CAWAPVGYTF

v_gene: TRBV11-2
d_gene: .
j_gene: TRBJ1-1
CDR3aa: CASSITQGGDTEAFF

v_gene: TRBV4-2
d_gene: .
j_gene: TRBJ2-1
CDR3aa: CASSFPRGSYNEQFF

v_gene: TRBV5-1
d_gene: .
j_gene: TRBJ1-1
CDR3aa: CASSFRAVDTEAFF

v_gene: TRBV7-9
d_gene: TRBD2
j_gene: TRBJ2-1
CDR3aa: CASTTLAGVLEGYNEQFF

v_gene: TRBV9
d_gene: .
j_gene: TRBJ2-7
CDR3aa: CASSVTLGSYEQYF

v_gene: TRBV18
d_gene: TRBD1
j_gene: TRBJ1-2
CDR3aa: CASSPPGQGANGYTF

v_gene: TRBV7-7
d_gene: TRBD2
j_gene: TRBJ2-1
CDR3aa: CASSLGLAGALGGKNEQFF

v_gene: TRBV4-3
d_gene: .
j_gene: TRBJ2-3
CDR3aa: CASSDSGQSDTQYF

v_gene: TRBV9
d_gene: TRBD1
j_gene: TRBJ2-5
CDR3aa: CASSTGQGSQETQYF

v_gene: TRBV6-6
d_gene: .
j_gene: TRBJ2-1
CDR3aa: CASSSGYNEQFF

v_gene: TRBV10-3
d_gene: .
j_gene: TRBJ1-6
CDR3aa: CAISESLGAAYNSPLHF

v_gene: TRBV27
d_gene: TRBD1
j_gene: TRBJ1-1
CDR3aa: CASSSTGGWDTEAFF

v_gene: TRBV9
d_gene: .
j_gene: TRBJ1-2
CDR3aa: CASSAQAANYGYTF

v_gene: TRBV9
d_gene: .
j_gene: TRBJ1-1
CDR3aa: CASSPPDGRFPEAFF

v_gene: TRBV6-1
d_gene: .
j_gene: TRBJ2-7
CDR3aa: CASSEATGRTYEQYF

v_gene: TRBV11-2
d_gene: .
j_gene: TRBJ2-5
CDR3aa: CASSLDPTQYF

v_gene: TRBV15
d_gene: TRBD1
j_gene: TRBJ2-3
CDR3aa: CATSRATGGTDTQYF

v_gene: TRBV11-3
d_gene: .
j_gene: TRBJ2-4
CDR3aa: CASSFNVGNIQYF

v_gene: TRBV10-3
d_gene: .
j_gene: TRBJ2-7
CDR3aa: CAISDDLGYEQYF

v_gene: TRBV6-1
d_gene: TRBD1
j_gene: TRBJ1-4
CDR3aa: CASSESVTGGDKKLFF

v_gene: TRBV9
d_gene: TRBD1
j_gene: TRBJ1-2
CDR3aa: CASSFPGRGNYGYTF

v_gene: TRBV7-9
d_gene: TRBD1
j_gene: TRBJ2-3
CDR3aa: CASASDRAADTQYF